These 17 T cell receptor beta chains came from one sample sequenced in a study of radiation and T cells in renal cell carcinoma. This table comes from immunoSEQ multiplex PCR, and its TCRdb copy is limited to in-frame clones, with some not included. The repertoire holds 90,000 to 95,000 clones, with approximately 80% as singletons. Time point given: baseline pretreatment blood. Treatment specified: 15 Gy SBRT to primary tumor, nephrectomy 4 weeks later. Specimen: blood, collected from a patient whose treatment included radiotherapy and nephrectomy. These receptors all come from a man between 60 and 75 years old with renal cell carcinoma.

The chain carries TRBV27 and TRBJ2-7; D tentatively fits TRBD1 or TRBD2 (5 bases each). The germline gives CDR1 MNHEY, CDR2 SMNVEV (reference sequence). The CDR3 totals 16 residues. V was clipped by 7 bases and J by 3 bases, with 22 bases between them. CDR3 DNA: TGTGCCAGCACTCCCTCGGGGCCCACTACCTTCTACGAGCAGTACTTC. Translating gives CASTPSGPTTFYEQYF.

The rearrangement links TRBV6-1 to TRBJ1-2; D remains ambiguous. The CDR3 is 14 amino acids. Trimming removed 0 bases at V and 5 bases at J, with 10 bases between. CDR1 and CDR2 from the germline V gene are MNHNS and SASEGT. The CDR3 spells CASSEASTDYGYTF. The CDR3 DNA is TGTGCCAGCAGTGAAGCGAGTACAGATTATGGCTACACCTTC.

V and J are TRBV5-1 and TRBJ1-5; D may be TRBD1 (5 bases). Deletions cut 4 bases from V and 7 bases from J, with 21 bases between. Germline V gives CDR1 SGHRS, CDR2 YFSETQ. CDR3 length: 16 residues. DNA of the CDR3: TGCGCCAGCAGCCCCTATGCTTTGGGGGGAGGCCAGCCCCAGCATTTT. Protein: CASSPYALGGGQPQHF.

V usage is TRBV25-1 and J usage is TRBJ1-5, with D hard to call. The CDR3 spans 14 residues. Germline CDR1 is MGHDK and CDR2 is SYGVNS. Trimming removed 1 base from V and 6 bases from J, with 10 bases in between. Here the CDR3 reads CASSESVAAQPQHF. The CDR3 coding sequence is TGTGCCAGCAGTGAATCGGTGGCGGCTCAGCCCCAGCATTTT.

The chain uses TRBV19 and TRBJ2-7, with 9 positions matching TRBD2. V shed 6 bases and J 3 bases; nucleotides not matched to a gene: 6. Germline-derived CDR1 and CDR2 are LNHDA and SQIVND (reference sequence). The CDR3 runs to 14 residues. The CDR3 coding sequence is TGTGCCAGTAGGACGACTAGCGGCAGCTACGAGCAGTACTTC. It is translated as CASRTTSGSYEQYF. Looking up the rest from reference TRBV19 and TRBJ2-7 gives the full variable domain: DGGITQSPKYLFRKEGQNVTLSCEQNLNHDAMYWYRQDPGQGLRLIYYSQIVNDFQKGDIAEGYSVSREKKESFPLTVTSAQKNPTAFYLCASRTTSGSYEQYFGPGTRLTVT.

This chain links TRBV25-1 with TRBJ2-3; weak D call: TRBD1 (5 bases). CDR3 length: 14 amino acids. In germline, CDR1 is MGHDK, CDR2 SYGVNS. V lost 8 bases to trimming and J lost 1 base, with 13 bases between them. The CDR3 loop reads CASRQLLCTDTQYF. The CDR3 bases are TGTGCCAGCCGACAGCTTCTATGCACAGATACGCAGTATTTT.

This sequence joins TRBV5-6 and TRBJ2-3; D remains unclear. This CDR3 is 12 amino acids long. With 3 bases removed from V and 2 bases from J, the gap between germline ends came to 4 bases. Germline lookup yields CDR1 SGHDT and CDR2 YYEEEE. Written as DNA, the CDR3 is TGTGCCAGCAGCTGGGACACAGATACGCAGTATTTT. The encoded protein is CASSWDTDTQYF.

The chain links TRBV6-5 to TRBJ2-4; D is perhaps TRBD2 (6 bases). The ends were cut back, 3 bases at V and 0 bases at J, with 12 bases in the middle. There are 16 residues in the CDR3. Germline CDR1 MNHEY, CDR2 SVGAGI. Here the CDR3 reads CASSYGSGEAKNIQYF. Here the CDR3 DNA reads TGTGCCAGCAGTTATGGTAGCGGAGAAGCCAAAAACATTCAGTACTTC.

The rearrangement joins TRBV6-5 to TRBJ2-1, with D possibly called TRBD1 or TRBD2 (5 bases each). Germline assignment: CDR1 MNHEY and CDR2 SVGAGI. CDR3 length: 12 amino acids. V was cut by 7 bases and J by 9 bases, with 13 bases left in between. CDR3 region: CASIGDPGEQFF. CDR3 coding DNA: TGTGCCAGCATAGGGGACCCGGGTGAGCAGTTCTTC.

V usage is TRBV23-1 and J usage is TRBJ1-4; TRBD1 might be the D (5 bases). TRBV23-1 belongs to the ORF category, with a function that is uncertain. CDR3 length: 14 amino acids. Trimming shortened V by 8 bases and J by 8 bases, and 18 bases separated the two germline ends. The CDR3: CASGPGGGKEKLFF. The CDR3, as DNA: TGCGCCAGCGGGCCCGGGGGAGGAAAGGAAAAACTGTTTTTT.

V and J are TRBV6-5 and TRBJ2-1, with TRBD2 identical over 7 bases. Trimming removed 2 bases from V and 4 bases from J; junction bases left unmatched: 2. Germline CDR1 is MNHEY and CDR2 is SVGAGI. This CDR3 has 14 residues. This CDR3 reads CASSYVRGYNEQFF. DNA for the CDR3: TGTGCCAGCAGTTACGTGCGGGGGTACAATGAGCAGTTCTTC.

This rearrangement joins TRBV7-2 to TRBJ2-2, with TRBD2 matching over 12 bases. Germline lookup yields CDR1 SGHTA and CDR2 FQGNSA. The CDR3 is made up of 18 amino acids. The V gene end was trimmed by 1 base and the J gene end by 1 base; junction bases not matched to a gene: 4. The CDR3 is CASSLVPSGRVNTGELFF. The CDR3 DNA follows: TGTGCCAGCAGCTTAGTTCCTAGCGGGAGGGTGAACACCGGGGAGCTGTTTTTT.

The gene calls are TRBV6-5 and TRBJ1-4; TRBD1 matches 7 bases. V gave up 6 bases and J gave up 0 bases; unmatched junction bases: 4. The length of the CDR3 is 15 residues. CDR1 is MNHEY, CDR2 SVGAGI, per germline. The CDR3 region has the DNA TGTGCCAGCAGGCGTCAGGGGGCAACTAATGAAAAACTGTTTTTT. It encodes CASRRQGATNEKLFF.

The rearrangement uses TRBV5-6 and TRBJ1-3; D possibly corresponds to TRBD1 (5 bases). The CDR3 is 15 residues long. Germline values: CDR1 SGHDT, CDR2 YYEEEE. The ends were cut back, 4 bases at V and 2 bases at J, with 13 bases in the middle. For the CDR3, the DNA is TGTGCCAGCAGCCGTACCCCAGGGCCTGGAAACACCATATATTTT. This codes for CASSRTPGPGNTIYF.

The chain joins TRBV4-1 to TRBJ2-7; perhaps TRBD2 as D (6 bases). Germline CDR1 and CDR2: MGHRA and YSYEKL. The CDR3 loop spans 16 amino acids. Between the trimmed V and J ends, which lost 4 bases and 0 bases, there was a span of 16 bases. CDR3 DNA: TGCGCCAGCAGCCGCTCTAGCGCCCAAGTCTCCTACGAGCAGTACTTC. Its translation: CASSRSSAQVSYEQYF.

The genes are TRBV10-3 and TRBJ2-3; TRBD1 aligns across 8 bases. CDR3 length: 14 residues. Per germline, CDR1 ENHRY and CDR2 SYGVKD. V dropped 8 bases and J dropped 4; count of bases not matched to a gene: 8. For the CDR3, the DNA is TGTGCCATCTCGGAGCAGGGGGCGGCAGATACGCAGTATTTT. It is translated as CAISEQGAADTQYF.

The chain couples TRBV6-5 to TRBJ1-1; D gene ambiguous. Trimming removed 4 bases at V and 1 base at J, with 13 bases between. The length of the CDR3 is 15 residues. From germline, CDR1 is MNHEY and CDR2 SVGAGI. CDR3 region: CASSSHGGENTEAFF. Written as DNA, the CDR3 is TGTGCCAGCAGTTCCCACGGCGGAGAGAACACTGAAGCTTTCTTT.